Sequencing of this T cell receptor (beta chain) was carried out in a study of human T cells and chemical hapten exposure. Overall study results and limits: The study found that DPC sensitization did not change TCRs above 1 in 1000 frequency. Expanded TCRs produced significantly more large CDR3 similarity clusters than controls did.

CDR3 length: 12 amino acids. The V gene's germline CDR1 is SEHNR and CDR2 FQNEAQ (reference sequence). V was clipped by 4 bases and J by 3 bases, with 4 bases between them. Time point specified: patch test 1, 2 weeks after DPC sensitization. Treatment in this sample: therapeutic diphenylcyclopropenone sensitization with weekly scalp DPC. The library tagged each cDNA molecule with unique molecular identifiers. TCRdb redid the calling of the RACE reads with MiXCR, one entry per CDR3 protein. The sample shows about 14,000 distinct CDR3 sequences, around 17% of them seen only once. This clonotype was counted a few times. Its cognate antigen is unknown.

The material was whole blood, obtained in connection with sensitization to the hapten diphenylcyclopropenone (DPC). V and J are TRBV7-9 and TRBJ1-3, with no clear D. The clonotype was recovered from a woman aged 25 to 45 with alopecia areata. Some clones in this sample may be carry-over from other donors' samples. The CDR3 reads CASSSLGNTIYF. In DNA form, the CDR3 reads TGTGCCAGCAGCTCCCTTGGAAACACCATATATTTT.